These 23 T cell receptor beta chains were all obtained from the same sample, sequenced in a study of OX40 agonist ivuxolimab in advanced cancers. Assay used: immunoSEQ multiplex PCR; TCRdb lists only in-frame clones, some missing. The sample contains around 11,000 clones, around 80% of which appear only once. The sequenced sample was CD4+ or CD8+ T cells sorted from blood, obtained in a trial of the OX40 agonist ivuxolimab. These TCRs come from an adult with an advanced solid tumor such as melanoma, head and neck, liver or kidney cancer.

This clone appeared once. The chain employs TRBV9 and TRBJ2-3; 7 bases line up with TRBD2. There are 17 residues in the CDR3. The germline gives CDR1 SGDLS, CDR2 YYNGEE. Trimming took 0 bases from V and 1 from J; bases not matched to a gene: 8. The CDR3 protein is CASSVEVGLAGTDTQYF. The CDR3 DNA reads as TGTGCCAGCAGCGTAGAGGTAGGGCTAGCGGGCACAGATACGCAGTATTTT.

The chain is built from TRBV13 and TRBJ1-1, with D perhaps matching TRBD1 (6 bases). V dropped 5 bases and J dropped 7 bases, with 11 bases sitting between them. This CDR3 is built from 12 residues. Germline V CDR1 and CDR2: PRHDT, FYEKMQ (reference sequence). CDR3 DNA: TGTGCCAGCAGCCCTCCACAGGGTGAAGCTTTCTTT. Its translation: CASSPPQGEAFF.

The chain employs TRBV27 and TRBJ1-1, with unresolved D. Germline V lookup: CDR1 MNHEY, CDR2 SMNVEV (reference sequence). V was cut by 5 bases and J by 0 bases, with 7 bases left in between. This CDR3 region has 13 residues. The CDR3 DNA follows: TGTGCCAGCAGTCTCCTCATGAACACTGAAGCTTTCTTT. Residues: CASSLLMNTEAFF.

The chain links TRBV30 to TRBJ2-7; 14 bases agree with TRBD2. Germline lookup yields CDR1 GTSNPN and CDR2 SVGIG (reference sequence). The junction had 23 bases not matched to a gene; V was cut back by 4 bases and J by 6 bases. This CDR3 has 20 residues. The CDR3 sequence is CAWNIPGVRGGLAGGLEQYF. In nucleotides, the CDR3 is TGTGCCTGGAACATCCCAGGGGTCAGGGGAGGACTAGCGGGAGGTCTCGAGCAGTACTTC. The full variable domain, with the rest looked up from reference TRBV30 and TRBJ2-7, is SQTIHQWPATLVQPVGSPLSLECTVEGTSNPNLYWYRQAAGRGLQLLFYSVGIGQISSEVPQNLSASRPQDRQFILSSKKLLLSDSGFYLCAWNIPGVRGGLAGGLEQYFGPGTRLTVT.

The rearrangement uses TRBV6-1 and TRBJ1-1; tentative D call: TRBD1 (5 bases). This CDR3 comprises 15 residues. The germline CDR1 and CDR2 sequences are MNHNS and SASEGT. V gave up 4 bases and J gave up 6 bases, with 18 bases separating them. The CDR3 is CASSARDPSEAEAFF. The CDR3 region has the DNA TGTGCCAGCAGTGCCCGGGACCCCAGTGAGGCTGAAGCTTTCTTT.

This clone is judged medium-sized. This chain connects TRBV5-6 to TRBJ2-7; D is unclear. V lost 7 bases and J 6 bases, leaving 11 bases between the germline ends. This CDR3 has 11 amino acids. Germline lookup yields CDR1 SGHDT and CDR2 YYEEEE. This CDR3 reads CASGLESEQYF. The CDR3 DNA follows: TGTGCCAGCGGGTTGGAGTCCGAGCAGTACTTC.

About this clone itself: Other DNA sequences in the sample encode the same CDR3. The chain uses TRBV5-1 and TRBJ2-3; 10 nucleotides align to TRBD1. Germline CDR1 reads SGHRS; CDR2 reads YFSETQ. The CDR3 totals 15 residues. J gave up 5 bases and V 4 bases, and 7 bases lay outside the gene matches. CDR3 nucleotides: TGCGCCAGCAGCCTGGGACAGGGGCTAGGAGATACGCAGTATTTT. This codes for CASSLGQGLGDTQYF.

On this clone itself: At one end, the junction sequence differs from germline, possibly due to a read error. The rearrangement links TRBV9 to TRBJ2-3; 8 nucleotides agree with TRBD2. Germline V gives CDR1 SGDLS, CDR2 YYNGEE. There are 17 residues in the CDR3. Here the CDR3 reads CASSVEVGLAGTGTQYF. The CDR3 nucleotides are TGTGCCAGCAGCGTAGAGGTAGGGCTAGCGGGCACAGGTACGCAGTATTTT.

The V gene is TRBV5-4, the J gene TRBJ2-3; 11 bases are a match to TRBD2. The CDR3 is 18 amino acids. J lost 2 bases, V lost 0 bases, and 8 bases had no gene match. Germline V gives CDR1 SGHNT, CDR2 YYREEE (reference sequence). The CDR3 DNA is TGTGCCAGCAGCTTGGGACTAGCGGGGAGAGGGTACACAGATACGCAGTATTTT. This codes for CASSLGLAGRGYTDTQYF.

The rearrangement links TRBV6-1 to TRBJ1-4, with TRBD1 matching 9 bases. V dropped 6 bases and J dropped 8; count of bases not matched to a gene: 10. There are 15 residues in the CDR3. Germline V gives CDR1 MNHNS, CDR2 SASEGT. CDR3 bases: TGTGCCAGCAGCCCCACAGGGGGCTCAGGAGAAAAACTGTTTTTT. Residues: CASSPTGGSGEKLFF.

The V call is TRBV9, the J call TRBJ2-2; D unclear. Deletions cut 0 bases from V and 3 bases from J, with 0 bases between. The CDR3 length is 12 residues. The V gene's germline CDR1 is SGDLS and CDR2 YYNGEE. In DNA form, the CDR3 reads TGTGCCAGCAGCGTAGACACCGGGGAGCTGTTTTTT. This codes for CASSVDTGELFF.

The chain recombines TRBV7-9 with TRBJ2-7, with 10 nucleotides matching TRBD1. CDR1 is SEHNR, CDR2 FQNEAQ, per germline (reference sequence). After removal of 6 bases from V and 4 bases from J, the junction contained 6 bases not matched to a gene. This CDR3 has 14 residues. The CDR3 coding sequence is TGTGCCAGCAGGCCCGGGACAGGGGCTTACGAGCAGTACTTC. Translation gives CASRPGTGAYEQYF.

The rearrangement uses TRBV6-6 and TRBJ1-2; D is perhaps TRBD1 (5 bases). The CDR3 loop spans 14 amino acids. Germline V gene sequence: CDR1 MNHNY, CDR2 SVGAGI (reference sequence). V was shortened by 7 bases and J by 2 bases, with 14 bases between the two germline ends. The DNA of the CDR3 is TGTGCCAGCAACGTCGGGGGATCGAACTATGGCTACACCTTC. Translating it yields CASNVGGSNYGYTF.

CDR3 loop: CASSLSTGTATGELFF. The CDR3 coding sequence is TGTGCCAGCAGTCTCTCGACAGGGACGGCCACCGGGGAGCTGTTTTTT. The gene calls are TRBV27 and TRBJ2-2; 7 positions agree with TRBD1. The CDR3 has 16 residues. V gave up 5 bases and J gave up 4 bases; unmatched junction bases: 10. Germline V gene lookup returns CDR1 MNHEY and CDR2 SMNVEV (reference sequence).

The J gene is TRBJ2-5, the V gene TRBV5-4; possible D gene TRBD1, 6 bases. Germline loops: CDR1 SGHNT, CDR2 YYREEE (reference sequence). V lost 4 bases, J lost 2 bases, and 12 bases lay in between. The CDR3 contains 14 residues. The CDR3 DNA is TGTGCCAGCAGCACCAGGGGTTTACAAGAGACCCAGTACTTC. Amino acids: CASSTRGLQETQYF.

The gene calls are TRBV27 and TRBJ1-2; 9 bases match TRBD1. The CDR3 sequence is 15 residues long. The V segment lost 8 bases and the J segment 8 bases; nucleotides outside the gene matches: 15. Germline CDR1 and CDR2: MNHEY and SMNVEV (reference sequence). CDR3 bases: TGTGCCAGCTCCCCCGGAAACTACAGGGGGCACGGCTACACCTTC. Its protein is CASSPGNYRGHGYTF.

The rearrangement links TRBV9 to TRBJ1-1, with a weak D call TRBD1 (5 bases). With 3 bases removed from V and 11 bases from J, the gap between germline ends came to 11 bases. The CDR3 loop spans 11 amino acids. Germline V gives CDR1 SGDLS, CDR2 YYNGEE. The CDR3 sequence is CASSGGVEAFF. CDR3 DNA: TGTGCCAGCAGCGGAGGGGTCGAGGCTTTCTTT.

The rearrangement joins TRBV6-5 to TRBJ2-5; D unresolved. This CDR3 is built from 14 residues. Trimming removed 5 bases from V and 5 bases from J, with 15 bases in between. The V gene's germline CDR1 is MNHEY and CDR2 SVGAGI. CDR3 DNA sequence: TGTGCCAGCAGTACCCCTCCTACCGGGGAGACCCAGTACTTC. It is translated as CASSTPPTGETQYF.

This chain connects TRBV5-4 to TRBJ2-1, with D unresolved. Per germline, CDR1 SGHNT and CDR2 YYREEE (reference sequence). The CDR3 has 12 amino acids. V lost 2 bases and J lost 9, with 9 bases in between. This CDR3 reads CASSFYPGEQFF. DNA of the CDR3: TGTGCCAGCAGCTTCTACCCTGGTGAGCAGTTCTTC.

This clone was observed once. This chain links TRBV5-4 with TRBJ2-5; 7 nucleotides align to TRBD1. The DNA end lines up better with TRBJ2-7; the J call may be wrong. CDR3 length: 13 amino acids. The V gene's germline CDR1 is SGHNT and CDR2 YYREEE (reference sequence). The CDR3, as DNA: TGTGCCAGCAGCTTGGCACAGGGGTACGAGCAGTACTTC. Its translation is CASSLAQGYEQYF.

The chain employs TRBV27 and TRBJ2-2; D is uncertain. The germline V gene has CDR1 MNHEY and CDR2 SMNVEV (reference sequence). The CDR3 has 17 amino acids. The germline V and J ends were trimmed by 6 bases and 1 base, with 18 bases remaining between them. The CDR3, as DNA: TGTGCCAGCAGGACTCTGCAAGGAACCCTGAACACCGGGGAGCTGTTTTTT. Its protein is CASRTLQGTLNTGELFF.

V usage is TRBV5-6 and J usage is TRBJ1-4, with D unclear. This CDR3 has 15 residues. The V and J ends lost 1 base and 3 bases respectively, with 10 bases between them. Germline CDR1 is SGHDT and CDR2 is YYEEEE. CDR3 loop: CASSLNRVANEKLFF. CDR3 DNA sequence: TGTGCCAGCAGCTTGAATCGGGTTGCTAATGAAAAACTGTTTTTT.

This clone has a handful of counts. This chain connects TRBV6-5 to TRBJ1-2; weak D call: TRBD1 (6 bases). V dropped 2 bases and J dropped 7 bases, with 14 bases sitting between them. Germline V gene sequence: CDR1 MNHEY, CDR2 SVGAGI. The CDR3 has 14 residues. The CDR3 loop reads CASSYGQGLSGYTF. The CDR3 nucleotides read TGTGCCAGCAGTTACGGGCAGGGGCTCAGTGGCTACACCTTC.